The 8 T cell receptor beta chains in this list originate from one sample, sequenced in a study of blood T cell repertoires in COVID-19. This table comes from immunoSEQ multiplex PCR, and its TCRdb copy is limited to in-frame clones, with some not included. The sample holds some 150,000 clones, approximately 86% seen once. The material sequenced was peripheral blood. Receptors were obtained from a human donor in a cohort sampled during active COVID-19.

As for this clone: This CDR3 is also generated by other DNA sequences in the sample. The chain combines TRBV11-2 with TRBJ2-5, with a tentative D call TRBD1 (6 bases). The germline V gene has CDR1 SGHAT and CDR2 FQNNGV. V dropped 5 bases and J dropped 3 bases, with 13 bases sitting between them. The CDR3 runs to 14 residues. The CDR3: CASSRGQLKETQYF. CDR3 bases: TGTGCCAGCAGCCGAGGACAGCTTAAAGAGACCCAGTACTTC.

The DNA of the CDR3 is TGTGCCAGCAGCCAAGAGGGGGGTTCGGAAGAGCAGTACTTC. Translated, it gives CASSQEGGSEEQYF. This sequence joins TRBV3-1 (or the pseudogene TRBV3-2) and TRBJ2-7; D may be TRBD2 (6 bases). Germline lookup yields CDR1 LGHDT and CDR2 YNNKEL (reference sequence). This CDR3 spans 14 amino acids. Trimming removed 0 bases at V and 7 bases at J, with 13 bases between.

The rearrangement links TRBV30 to TRBJ1-5, with 9 bases identical to TRBD1. Germline CDR1 and CDR2: GTSNPN and SVGIG (reference sequence). The junction had 8 bases not matched to a gene; V was cut back by 7 bases and J by 4 bases. There are 14 residues in the CDR3. CDR3 bases: TGTGCCTTAACTATCGGGACAGGGAATCAGCCCCAGCATTTT. Translation gives CALTIGTGNQPQHF. Combining the CDR3 with reference TRBV30 and TRBJ1-5 gives the whole variable domain SQTIHQWPATLVQPVGSPLSLECTVEGTSNPNLYWYRQAAGRGLQLLFYSVGIGQISSEVPQNLSASRPQDRQFILSSKKLLLSDSGFYLCALTIGTGNQPQHFGDGTRLSIL.

A single count supports this clone. The J gene is TRBJ2-2, the V gene TRBV6-5; a possible D gene is TRBD2 (6 bases). Trimming removed 5 bases from V and 0 bases from J, with 10 bases in between. Germline CDR1 reads MNHEY; CDR2 reads SVGAGI. CDR3 length equals 15 residues. CDR3 residues: CASSMTRTNTGELFF. The CDR3 DNA reads as TGTGCCAGCAGTATGACTAGAACGAACACCGGGGAGCTGTTTTTT.

This chain connects TRBV28 to TRBJ2-7, with TRBD1 as a possible D gene (6 bases). The CDR3 extends over 18 amino acids. V was shortened by 4 bases and J by 2 bases, with 24 bases between the two germline ends. Germline CDR1 reads MDHEN; CDR2 reads SYDVKM. Written as DNA, the CDR3 is TGTGCCAGCAGTTCCTATCATCCGGGACACCACAGGACCTACGAGCAGTACTTC. It codes for CASSSYHPGHHRTYEQYF.

This sequence joins TRBV25-1 and TRBJ2-3; maybe TRBD1 (6 bases). The germline V and J ends were trimmed by 2 bases and 0 bases, with 15 bases remaining between them. Germline values: CDR1 MGHDK, CDR2 SYGVNS. CDR3 size: 17 residues. CDR3 sequence: CASSEDWVGTSTDTQYF. Written as DNA, the CDR3 is TGTGCCAGCAGTGAAGATTGGGTCGGGACAAGCACAGATACGCAGTATTTT. Full variable domain (outside the CDR3, taken from reference TRBV25-1 and TRBJ2-3): EADIYQTPRYLVIGTGKKITLECSQTMGHDKMYWYQQDPGMELHLIHYSYGVNSTEKGDLSSESTVSRIRTEHFPLTLESARPSHTSQYLCASSEDWVGTSTDTQYFGPGTRLTVL.

DNA of the CDR3: TGTGCCAGCAGCCCGGCGGCGGGGGAGAGCTACAATGAGCAGTTCTTC. Its translation: CASSPAAGESYNEQFF. The chain is built from TRBV7-9 and TRBJ2-1, with TRBD2 identical over 7 bases. This CDR3 is 16 amino acids long. The germline CDR1 and CDR2 sequences are SEHNR and FQNEAQ (reference sequence). V lost 5 bases and J lost 3; bases outside the gene matches: 10.

V and J are TRBV9 and TRBJ1-2; 7 bases map to TRBD1. The CDR3 loop spans 15 amino acids. The V gene's germline CDR1 is SGDLS and CDR2 YYNGEE. After removal of 3 bases from V and 2 bases from J, the junction contained 7 bases not matched to a gene. DNA of the CDR3: TGTGCCAGCAGCGGAGGACAGGTGGAAAACTATGGCTACACCTTC. Translated, it gives CASSGGQVENYGYTF.